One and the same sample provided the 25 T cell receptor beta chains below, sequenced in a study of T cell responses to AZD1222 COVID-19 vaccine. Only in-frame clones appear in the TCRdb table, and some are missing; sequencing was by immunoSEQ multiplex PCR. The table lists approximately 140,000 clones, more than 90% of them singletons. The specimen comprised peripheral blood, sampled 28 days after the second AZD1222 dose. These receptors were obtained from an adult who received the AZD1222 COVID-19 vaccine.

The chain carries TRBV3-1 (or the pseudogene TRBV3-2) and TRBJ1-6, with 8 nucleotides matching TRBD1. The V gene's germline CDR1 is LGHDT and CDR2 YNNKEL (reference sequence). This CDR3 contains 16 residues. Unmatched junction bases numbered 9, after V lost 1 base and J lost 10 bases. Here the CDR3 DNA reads TGTGCCAGCAGCCAAGCCCAGGACAGGGTGGGCTCACCCCTCCACTTT. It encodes CASSQAQDRVGSPLHF.

The CDR3: CSVRTGYTDTQYF. In nucleotides, the CDR3 is TGCAGCGTGAGGACGGGATACACAGATACGCAGTATTTT. V gene TRBV29-1 combines with J gene TRBJ2-3, with a weak D call TRBD2 (5 bases). The ends were cut back, 6 bases at V and 2 bases at J, with 12 bases in the middle. Per the germline V gene, CDR1 is SQVTM and CDR2 is ANQGSEA. This CDR3 has 13 amino acids.

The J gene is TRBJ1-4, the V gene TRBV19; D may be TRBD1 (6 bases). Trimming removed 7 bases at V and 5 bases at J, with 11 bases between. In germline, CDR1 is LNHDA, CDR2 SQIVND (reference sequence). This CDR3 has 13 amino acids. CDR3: CASKLTGNEKLFF. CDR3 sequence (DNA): TGTGCCAGTAAATTGACAGGAAATGAAAAACTGTTTTTT.

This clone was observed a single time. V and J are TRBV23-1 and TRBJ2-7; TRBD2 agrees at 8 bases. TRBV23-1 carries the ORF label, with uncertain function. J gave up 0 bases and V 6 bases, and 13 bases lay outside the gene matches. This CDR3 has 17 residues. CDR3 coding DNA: TGCGCCAGCAGCCCCCCCCAGGGTAGCGGGAACTCCTACGAGCAGTACTTC. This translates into CASSPPQGSGNSYEQYF.

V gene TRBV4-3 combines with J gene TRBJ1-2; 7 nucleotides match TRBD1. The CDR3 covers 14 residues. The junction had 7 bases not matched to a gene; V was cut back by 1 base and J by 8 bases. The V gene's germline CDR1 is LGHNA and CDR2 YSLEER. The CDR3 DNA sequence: TGCGCCAGCAGCCAAGGTAGACAGGGACAGGGCTACACCTTC. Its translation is CASSQGRQGQGYTF.

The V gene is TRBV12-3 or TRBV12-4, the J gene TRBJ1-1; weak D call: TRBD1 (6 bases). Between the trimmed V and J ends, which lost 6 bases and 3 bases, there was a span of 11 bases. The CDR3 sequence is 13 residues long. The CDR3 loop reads CASRPNRDTEAFF. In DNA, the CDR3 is TGTGCCAGCAGACCCAACAGGGACACTGAAGCTTTCTTT.

The CDR3 DNA reads as TGTGCCAGCAGTGGGGGGGGACAGGGGGCGCAGGAGACCCAGTACTTC. Protein: CASSGGGQGAQETQYF. The chain recombines TRBV27 with TRBJ2-5; 12 bases map to TRBD1. CDR1 is MNHEY and CDR2 is SMNVEV in the germline V gene (reference sequence). The CDR3 runs 16 residues. J lost 5 bases, V lost 5 bases, and 9 bases had no gene match.

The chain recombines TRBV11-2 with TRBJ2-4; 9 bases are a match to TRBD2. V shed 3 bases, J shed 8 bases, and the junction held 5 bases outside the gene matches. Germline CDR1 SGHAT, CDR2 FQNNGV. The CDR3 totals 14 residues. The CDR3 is CASSLGLARDIQYF. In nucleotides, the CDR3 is TGTGCCAGCAGCTTGGGACTAGCCCGCGACATTCAGTACTTC.

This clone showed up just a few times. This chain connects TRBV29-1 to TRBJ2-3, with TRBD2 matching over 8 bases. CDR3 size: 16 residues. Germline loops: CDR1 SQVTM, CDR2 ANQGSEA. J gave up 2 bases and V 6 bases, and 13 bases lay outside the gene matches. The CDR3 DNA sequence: TGCAGCGTGTACGGGGGGGCCCCCCCTCACACAGATACGCAGTATTTT. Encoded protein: CSVYGGAPPHTDTQYF.

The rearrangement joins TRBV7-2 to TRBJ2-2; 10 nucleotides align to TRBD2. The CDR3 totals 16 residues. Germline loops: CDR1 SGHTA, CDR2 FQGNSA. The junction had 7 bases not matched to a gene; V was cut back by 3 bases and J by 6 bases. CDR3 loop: CASSFILAGAPGELFF. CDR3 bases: TGTGCCAGCAGCTTTATTCTAGCGGGAGCGCCCGGGGAGCTGTTTTTT.

The CDR3 here is CASSQDAGTSGRFYEQYF. The CDR3, as DNA: TGTGCCAGCAGCCAAGATGCGGGGACTAGCGGGAGATTTTACGAGCAGTACTTC. V and J are TRBV4-2 and TRBJ2-7; 14 nucleotides agree with TRBD2. Per the germline V gene, CDR1 is LGHNA and CDR2 is YNFKEQ. CDR3 size: 18 residues. V gave up 0 bases and J gave up 4 bases; unmatched junction bases: 8.

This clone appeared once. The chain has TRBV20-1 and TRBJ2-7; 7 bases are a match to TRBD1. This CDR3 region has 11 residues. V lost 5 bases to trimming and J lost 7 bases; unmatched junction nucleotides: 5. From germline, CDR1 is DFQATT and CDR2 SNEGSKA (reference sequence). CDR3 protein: CSAWDRQEQYF. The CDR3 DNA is TGCAGTGCTTGGGACAGACAGGAGCAGTACTTC.

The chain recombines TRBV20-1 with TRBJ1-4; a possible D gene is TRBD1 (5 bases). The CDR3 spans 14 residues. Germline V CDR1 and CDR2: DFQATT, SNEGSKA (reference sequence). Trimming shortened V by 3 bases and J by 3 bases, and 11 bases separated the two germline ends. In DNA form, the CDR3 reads TGCAGTGCTAGTCGGGGGGTGGCTAATGAAAAACTGTTTTTT. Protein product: CSASRGVANEKLFF.

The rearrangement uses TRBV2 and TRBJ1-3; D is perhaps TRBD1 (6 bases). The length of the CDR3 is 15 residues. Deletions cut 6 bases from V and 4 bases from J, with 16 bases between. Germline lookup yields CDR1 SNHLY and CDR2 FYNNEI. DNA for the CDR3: TGTGCCAGCAGCAACAGGGCAGGATCAGGAAACACCATATATTTT. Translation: CASSNRAGSGNTIYF.

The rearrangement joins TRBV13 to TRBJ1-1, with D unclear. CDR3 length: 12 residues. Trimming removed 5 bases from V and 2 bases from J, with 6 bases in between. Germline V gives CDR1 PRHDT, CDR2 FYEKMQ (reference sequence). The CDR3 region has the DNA TGTGCCAGCAGCCCACAAAACACTGAAGCTTTCTTT. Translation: CASSPQNTEAFF.

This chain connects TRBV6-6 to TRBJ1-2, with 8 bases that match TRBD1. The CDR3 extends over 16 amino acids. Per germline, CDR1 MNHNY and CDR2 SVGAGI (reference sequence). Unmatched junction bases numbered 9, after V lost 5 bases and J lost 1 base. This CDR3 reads CASSSTQGQVNYGYTF. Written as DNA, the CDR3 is TGTGCCAGCAGTAGTACCCAGGGACAGGTTAACTATGGCTACACCTTC.

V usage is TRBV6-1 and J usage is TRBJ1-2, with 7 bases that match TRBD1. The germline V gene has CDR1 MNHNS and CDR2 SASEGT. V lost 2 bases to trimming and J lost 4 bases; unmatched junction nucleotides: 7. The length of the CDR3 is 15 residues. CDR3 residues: CASSEWGAGGYGYTF. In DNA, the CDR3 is TGTGCCAGCAGTGAATGGGGGGCAGGGGGCTATGGCTACACCTTC.

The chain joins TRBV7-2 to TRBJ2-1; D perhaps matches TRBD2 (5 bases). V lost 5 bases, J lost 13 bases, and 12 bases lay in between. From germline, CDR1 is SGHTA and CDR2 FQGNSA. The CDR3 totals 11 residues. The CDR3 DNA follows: TGTGCCAGCAGCCTCCGGGGTGAACAGTTCTTC. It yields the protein CASSLRGEQFF.

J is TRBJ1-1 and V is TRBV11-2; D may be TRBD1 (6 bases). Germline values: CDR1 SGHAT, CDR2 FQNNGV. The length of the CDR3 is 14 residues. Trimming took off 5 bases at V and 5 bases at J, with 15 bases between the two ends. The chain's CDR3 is CASSRRTEGTEAFF. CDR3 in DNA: TGTGCCAGCAGCAGACGGACAGAGGGGACTGAAGCTTTCTTT.

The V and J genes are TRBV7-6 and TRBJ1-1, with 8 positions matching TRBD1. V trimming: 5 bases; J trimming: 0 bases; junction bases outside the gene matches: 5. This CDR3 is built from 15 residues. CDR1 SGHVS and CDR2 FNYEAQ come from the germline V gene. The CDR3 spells CASSENRGMNTEAFF. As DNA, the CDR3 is TGTGCCAGCAGCGAGAACAGGGGGATGAACACTGAAGCTTTCTTT.

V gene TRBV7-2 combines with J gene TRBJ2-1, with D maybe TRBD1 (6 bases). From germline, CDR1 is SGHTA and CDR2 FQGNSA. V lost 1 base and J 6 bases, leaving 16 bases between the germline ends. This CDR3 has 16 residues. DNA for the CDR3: TGTGCCAGCAGCTTAGAGAAGACAGGTTTCCTCAATGAGCAGTTCTTC. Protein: CASSLEKTGFLNEQFF.

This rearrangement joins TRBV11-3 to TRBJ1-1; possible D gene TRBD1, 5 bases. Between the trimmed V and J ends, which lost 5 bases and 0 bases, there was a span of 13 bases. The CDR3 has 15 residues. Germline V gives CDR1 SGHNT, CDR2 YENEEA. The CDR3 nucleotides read TGTGCCAGCAGCCCCGAGTTGGGGGTGAACACTGAAGCTTTCTTT. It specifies CASSPELGVNTEAFF.

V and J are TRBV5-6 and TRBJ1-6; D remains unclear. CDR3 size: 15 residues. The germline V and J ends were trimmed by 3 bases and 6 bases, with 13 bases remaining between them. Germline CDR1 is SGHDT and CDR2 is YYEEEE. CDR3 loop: CASSSGVGGNSPLHF. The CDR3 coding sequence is TGTGCCAGCAGCTCAGGTGTAGGCGGTAATTCACCCCTCCACTTT.

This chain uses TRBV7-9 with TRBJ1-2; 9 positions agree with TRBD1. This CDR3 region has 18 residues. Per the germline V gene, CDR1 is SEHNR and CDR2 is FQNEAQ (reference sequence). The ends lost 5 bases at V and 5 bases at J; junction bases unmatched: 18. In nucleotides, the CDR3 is TGTGCCAGCAGCAACAGATCCGGGATGGGACAGGGAATTTATGGCTACACCTTC. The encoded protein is CASSNRSGMGQGIYGYTF.

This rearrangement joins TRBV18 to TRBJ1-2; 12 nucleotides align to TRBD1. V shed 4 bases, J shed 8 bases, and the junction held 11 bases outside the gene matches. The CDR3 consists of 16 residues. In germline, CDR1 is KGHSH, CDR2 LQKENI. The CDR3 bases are TGTGCCAGCTCACAGTTAACCGGGACAGGGGGCGAAGGCTACACCTTC. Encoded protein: CASSQLTGTGGEGYTF.